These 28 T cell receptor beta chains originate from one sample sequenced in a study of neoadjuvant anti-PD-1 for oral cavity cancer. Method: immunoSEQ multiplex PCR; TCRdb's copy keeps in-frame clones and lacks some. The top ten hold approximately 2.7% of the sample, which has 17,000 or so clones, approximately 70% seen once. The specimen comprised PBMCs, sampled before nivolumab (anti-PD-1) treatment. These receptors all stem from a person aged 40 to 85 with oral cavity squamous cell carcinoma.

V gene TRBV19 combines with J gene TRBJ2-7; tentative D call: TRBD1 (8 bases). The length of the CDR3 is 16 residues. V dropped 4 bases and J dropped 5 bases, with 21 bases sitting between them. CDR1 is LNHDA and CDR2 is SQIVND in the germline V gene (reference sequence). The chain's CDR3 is CASSTGGGTGPHEQYF. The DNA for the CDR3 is TGTGCCAGTAGTACTGGGGGAGGGACAGGACCCCACGAGCAGTACTTC.

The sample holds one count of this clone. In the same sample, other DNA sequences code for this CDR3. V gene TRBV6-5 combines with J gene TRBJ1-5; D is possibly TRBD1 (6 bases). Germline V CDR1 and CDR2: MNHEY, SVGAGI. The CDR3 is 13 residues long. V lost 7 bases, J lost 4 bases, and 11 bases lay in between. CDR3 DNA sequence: TGTGCCAGCACTACAGGGTCAAATCAGCCCCAGCATTTT. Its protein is CASTTGSNQPQHF.

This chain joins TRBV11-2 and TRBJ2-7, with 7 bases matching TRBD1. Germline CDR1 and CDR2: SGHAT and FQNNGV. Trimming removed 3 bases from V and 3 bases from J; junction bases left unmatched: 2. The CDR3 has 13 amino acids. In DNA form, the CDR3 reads TGTGCCAGCAGCTTGTCAGGGGGCTACGAGCAGTACTTC. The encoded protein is CASSLSGGYEQYF. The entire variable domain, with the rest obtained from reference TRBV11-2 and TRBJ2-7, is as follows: EAGVAQSPRYKIIEKRQSVAFWCNPISGHATLYWYQQILGQGPKLLIQFQNNGVVDDSQLPKDRFSAERLKGVDSTLKIQPAKLEDSAVYLCASSLSGGYEQYFGPGTRLTVT.

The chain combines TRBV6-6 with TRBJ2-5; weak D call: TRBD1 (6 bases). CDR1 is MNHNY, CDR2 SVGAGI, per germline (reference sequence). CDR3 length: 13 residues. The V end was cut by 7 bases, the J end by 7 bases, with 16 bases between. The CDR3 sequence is CASKETGSGTQYF. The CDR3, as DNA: TGTGCCAGCAAAGAAACAGGGTCGGGGACCCAGTACTTC.

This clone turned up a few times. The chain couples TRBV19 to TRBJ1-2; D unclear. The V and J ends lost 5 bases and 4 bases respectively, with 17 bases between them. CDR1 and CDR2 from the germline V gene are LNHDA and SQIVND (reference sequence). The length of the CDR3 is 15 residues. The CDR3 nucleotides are TGTGCCAGTAGTGGAGGGTCATACTCCCCCTATGGCTACACCTTC. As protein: CASSGGSYSPYGYTF.

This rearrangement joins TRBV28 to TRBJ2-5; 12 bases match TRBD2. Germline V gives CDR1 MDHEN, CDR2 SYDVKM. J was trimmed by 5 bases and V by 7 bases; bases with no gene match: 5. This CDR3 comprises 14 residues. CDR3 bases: TGTGCCAGCAATCTAGCGGGAGGGCCGGAGACCCAGTACTTC. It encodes CASNLAGGPETQYF.

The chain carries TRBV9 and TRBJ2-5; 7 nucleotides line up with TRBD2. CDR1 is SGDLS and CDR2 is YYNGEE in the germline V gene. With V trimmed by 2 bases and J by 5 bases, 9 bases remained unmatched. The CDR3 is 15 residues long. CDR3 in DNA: TGTGCCAGCAGCGTCGGCGGGGGAAGCGGGGAGACCCAGTACTTC. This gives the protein CASSVGGGSGETQYF.

The CDR3 DNA reads as TGTGCCAGCAGTCTAGGACTAGCGGGAGGTCTACGCGAGCAGTACTTC. Translation gives CASSLGLAGGLREQYF. This chain connects TRBV27 to TRBJ2-7; 14 nucleotides agree with TRBD2. This CDR3 has 16 amino acids. The germline V gene encodes CDR1 MNHEY and CDR2 SMNVEV (reference sequence). V lost 5 bases and J lost 6; bases outside the gene matches: 9.

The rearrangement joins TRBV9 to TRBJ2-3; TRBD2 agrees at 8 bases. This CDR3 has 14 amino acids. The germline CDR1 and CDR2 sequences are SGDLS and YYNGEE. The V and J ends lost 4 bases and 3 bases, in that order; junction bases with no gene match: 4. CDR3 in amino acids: CASSQRERTDTQYF. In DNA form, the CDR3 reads TGTGCCAGCAGCCAGCGGGAGAGGACAGATACGCAGTATTTT.

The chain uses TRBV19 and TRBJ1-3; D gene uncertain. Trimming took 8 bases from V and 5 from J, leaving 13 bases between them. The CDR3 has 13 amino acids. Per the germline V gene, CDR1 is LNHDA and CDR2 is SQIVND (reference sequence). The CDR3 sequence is CASHPGARNTIYF. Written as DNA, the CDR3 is TGTGCCAGTCATCCGGGAGCTCGAAACACCATATATTTT.

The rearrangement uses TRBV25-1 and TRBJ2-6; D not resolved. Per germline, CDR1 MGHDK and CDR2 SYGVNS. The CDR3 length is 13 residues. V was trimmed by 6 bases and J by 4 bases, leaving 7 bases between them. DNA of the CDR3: TGTGCCAGCAGCCCCCCAGGGGCCAACGTCCTGACTTTC. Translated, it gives CASSPPGANVLTF.

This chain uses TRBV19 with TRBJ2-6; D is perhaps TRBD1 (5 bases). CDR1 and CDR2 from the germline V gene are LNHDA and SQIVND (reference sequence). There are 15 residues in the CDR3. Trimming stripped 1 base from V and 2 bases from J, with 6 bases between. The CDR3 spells CASSIGGTGANVLTF. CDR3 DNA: TGTGCCAGTAGTATAGGGGGCACTGGGGCCAACGTCCTGACTTTC.

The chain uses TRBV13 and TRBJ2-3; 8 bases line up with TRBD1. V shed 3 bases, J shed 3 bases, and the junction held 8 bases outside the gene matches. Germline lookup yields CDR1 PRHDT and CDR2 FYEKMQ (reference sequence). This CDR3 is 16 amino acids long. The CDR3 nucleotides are TGTGCCAGCAGCTTCCCCAGGGGGCAGGATACAGATACGCAGTATTTT. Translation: CASSFPRGQDTDTQYF.

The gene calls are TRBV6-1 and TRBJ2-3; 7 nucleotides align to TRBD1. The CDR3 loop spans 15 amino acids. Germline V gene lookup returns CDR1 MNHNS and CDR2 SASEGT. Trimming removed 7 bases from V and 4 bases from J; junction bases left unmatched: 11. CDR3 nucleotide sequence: TGTGCCAGCACTCTAGACAGGGTTATAGCAGATACGCAGTATTTT. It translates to CASTLDRVIADTQYF.

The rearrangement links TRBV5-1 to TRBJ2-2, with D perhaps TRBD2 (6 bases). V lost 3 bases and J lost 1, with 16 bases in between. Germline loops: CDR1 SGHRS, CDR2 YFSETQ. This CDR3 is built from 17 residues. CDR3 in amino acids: CASSSLLARWNTGELFF. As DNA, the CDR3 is TGCGCCAGCAGCTCCCTACTAGCTAGGTGGAACACCGGGGAGCTGTTTTTT. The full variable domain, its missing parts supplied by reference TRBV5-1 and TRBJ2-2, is KAGVTQTPRYLIKTRGQQVTLSCSPISGHRSVSWYQQTPGQGLQFLFEYFSETQRNKGNFPGRFSGRQFSNSRSEMNVSTLELGDSALYLCASSSLLARWNTGELFFGEGSRLTVL.

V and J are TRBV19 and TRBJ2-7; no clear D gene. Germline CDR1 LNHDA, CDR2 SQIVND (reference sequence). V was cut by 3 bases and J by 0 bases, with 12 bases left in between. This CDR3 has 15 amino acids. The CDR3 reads CASSIDSASSYEQYF. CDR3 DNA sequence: TGTGCCAGTAGTATCGATTCCGCCAGCTCCTACGAGCAGTACTTC.

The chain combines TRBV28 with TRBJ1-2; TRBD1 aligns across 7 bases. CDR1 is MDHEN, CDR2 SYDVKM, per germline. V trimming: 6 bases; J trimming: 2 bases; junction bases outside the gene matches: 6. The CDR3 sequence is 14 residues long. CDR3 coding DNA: TGTGCCAGCAGGACCCCACAGGGGAACTATGGCTACACCTTC. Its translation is CASRTPQGNYGYTF.

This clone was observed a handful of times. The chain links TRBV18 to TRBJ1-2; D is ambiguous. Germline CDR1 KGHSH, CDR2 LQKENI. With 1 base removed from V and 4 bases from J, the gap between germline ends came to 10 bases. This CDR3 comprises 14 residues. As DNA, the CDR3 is TGTGCCAGCTCACCACTAGAAGGGATCTATGGCTACACCTTC. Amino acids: CASSPLEGIYGYTF.

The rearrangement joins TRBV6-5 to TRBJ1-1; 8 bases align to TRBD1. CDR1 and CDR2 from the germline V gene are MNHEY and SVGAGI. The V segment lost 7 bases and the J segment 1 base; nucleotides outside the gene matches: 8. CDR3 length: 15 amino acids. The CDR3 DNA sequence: TGTGCCAGCATCCACGCCGGGACAGGGAACACTGAAGCTTTCTTT. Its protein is CASIHAGTGNTEAFF.

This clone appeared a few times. The DNA for the CDR3 is TGTGCCTGGAGTAGGGATAGCGGGAGCACAGATACGCAGTATTTT. Protein sequence: CAWSRDSGSTDTQYF. The chain has TRBV30 and TRBJ2-3, with 7 bases that match TRBD2. CDR1 is GTSNPN, CDR2 SVGIG, per germline (reference sequence). The CDR3 is 15 residues long. With V trimmed by 2 bases and J by 0 bases, 5 bases remained unmatched.

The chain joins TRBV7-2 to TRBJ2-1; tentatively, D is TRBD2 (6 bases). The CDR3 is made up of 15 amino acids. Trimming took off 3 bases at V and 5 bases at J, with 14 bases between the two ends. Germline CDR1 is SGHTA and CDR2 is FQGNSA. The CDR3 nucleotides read TGTGCCAGCAGCTTTCTCTCTAGCGTGCACAATGAGCAGTTCTTC. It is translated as CASSFLSSVHNEQFF.

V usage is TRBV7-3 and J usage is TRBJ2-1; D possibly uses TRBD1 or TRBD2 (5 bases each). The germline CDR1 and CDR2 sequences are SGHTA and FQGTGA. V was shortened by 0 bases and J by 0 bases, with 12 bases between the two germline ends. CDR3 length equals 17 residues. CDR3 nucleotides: TGTGCCAGCAGCTTAACACCCGGGGCGAGCTCCTACAATGAGCAGTTCTTC. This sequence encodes CASSLTPGASSYNEQFF.

The CDR3 protein is CAIRMGQGVDTQYF. In DNA, the CDR3 is TGTGCCATCAGAATGGGACAGGGGGTTGATACGCAGTATTTT. V and J are TRBV10-3 and TRBJ2-3, with 11 bases matching TRBD1. Germline V gene data show CDR1 as ENHRY and CDR2 as SYGVKD. Germline trimming cut 6 bases from V and 6 bases from J; bases unmatched to any gene: 5. The CDR3 is 14 residues long.

This CDR3 is CASSERGTGVSNQPQHF. As DNA, the CDR3 is TGTGCCAGCAGTGAAAGGGGGACAGGGGTTAGCAATCAGCCCCAGCATTTT. The rearrangement joins TRBV6-1 to TRBJ1-5, with 10 positions matching TRBD1. The CDR3 covers 17 residues. CDR1 and CDR2 (germline): MNHNS, SASEGT. Trimming removed 2 bases from V and 0 bases from J; junction bases left unmatched: 4.

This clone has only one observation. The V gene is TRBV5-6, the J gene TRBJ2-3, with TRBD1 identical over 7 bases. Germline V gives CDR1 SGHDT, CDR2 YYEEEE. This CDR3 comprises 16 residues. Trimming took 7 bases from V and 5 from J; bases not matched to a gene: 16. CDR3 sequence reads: CASDPRAAGGIDTQYF. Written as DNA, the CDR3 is TGTGCCAGCGATCCCCGGGCGGCAGGGGGAATAGATACGCAGTATTTT.

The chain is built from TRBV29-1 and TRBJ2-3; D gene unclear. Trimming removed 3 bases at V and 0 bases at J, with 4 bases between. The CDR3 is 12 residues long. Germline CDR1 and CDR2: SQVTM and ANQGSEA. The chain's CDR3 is CSVDLSTDTQYF. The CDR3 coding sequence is TGCAGCGTTGATTTGAGCACAGATACGCAGTATTTT.

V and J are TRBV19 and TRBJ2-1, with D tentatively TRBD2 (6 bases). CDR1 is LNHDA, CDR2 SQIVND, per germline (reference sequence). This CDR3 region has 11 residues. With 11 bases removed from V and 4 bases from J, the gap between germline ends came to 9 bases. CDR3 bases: TGTGCCGTACGGGGGTACAATGAGCAGTTCTTC. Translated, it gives CAVRGYNEQFF.

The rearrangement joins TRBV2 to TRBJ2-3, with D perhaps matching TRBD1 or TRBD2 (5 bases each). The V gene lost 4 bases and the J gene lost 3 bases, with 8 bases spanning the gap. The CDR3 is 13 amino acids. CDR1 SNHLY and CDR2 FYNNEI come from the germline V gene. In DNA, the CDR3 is TGTGCCAGCAGTGTGGGGGAGACAGATACGCAGTATTTT. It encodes CASSVGETDTQYF.